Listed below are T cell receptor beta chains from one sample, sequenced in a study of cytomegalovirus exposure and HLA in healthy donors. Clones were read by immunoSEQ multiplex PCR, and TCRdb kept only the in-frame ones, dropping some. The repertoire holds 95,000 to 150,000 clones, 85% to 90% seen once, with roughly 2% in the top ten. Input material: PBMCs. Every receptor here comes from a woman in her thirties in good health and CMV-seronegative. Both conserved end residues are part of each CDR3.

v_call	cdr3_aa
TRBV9	CASSVGHREGEQYF
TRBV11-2	CASSPKGDEGDYGYTF
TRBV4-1	CASSQVLNEKLFF
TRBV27	CASSSTSDIHHEQYF
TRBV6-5	CASSYSRGTNEKLFF
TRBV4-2	CASSQDGWRGAYEQYF
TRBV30	CAWRAPGTGNFGGYTF
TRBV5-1	CASSHGTGGTGELFF
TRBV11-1	CASSRQGATGEQYF
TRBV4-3	CASSPRLSGGFYNEQFF
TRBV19	CASSPGTGGEQETQYF
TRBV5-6	CASRQAVRPGELFF
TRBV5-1	CASSTMTSGLNEQYF
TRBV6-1	CASSEAKGRWANVLTF
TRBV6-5	CASSLGGVNTEAFF
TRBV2	CASTLAGGVETQYF
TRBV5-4	CASSLDDSEAFF
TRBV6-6	CASSYAPGDSGNTIYF
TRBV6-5	CASSPNGGYGYTF
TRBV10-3	CAISESRTSGGEYQETQYF
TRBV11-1	CASSFLWGRRDGNQPQHF
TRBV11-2	CASSPQATGSYGYTF
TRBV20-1	CSASKRGPQYF
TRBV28	CASSPGHSSYNSPLHF
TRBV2	CASSNRGSNYGYTF
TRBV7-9	CASSHAPRNYEQYF
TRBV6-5	CASTNFRGPTAKAFF
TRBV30	CAWNGGRNFNSPLHF
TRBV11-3	CASRPTSGLETQYF
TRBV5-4	CASSLDRARTHGYTF
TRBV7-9	CASSEGLLNTDTQYF
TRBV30	CAWKVWGQVAGNTIYF
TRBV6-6	CASRQGQLKEKLFF
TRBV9	CASSVREATNEKLFF
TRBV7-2	CASSPGTGNEQFF
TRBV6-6	CASSKDGAGANVLTF
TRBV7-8	CASAPTSRQSNQPQHF
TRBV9	CASSVGDRGTDTQYF
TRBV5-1	CASSLGSGVKDEQYF
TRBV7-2	CASGRTGLNYGYTF
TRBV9	CASSVQRPGTGNTEAFF
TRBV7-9	CASSLQGAGANVLTF
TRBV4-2	CASSQAPGGQGAEASQPQHF
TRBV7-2	CASSLSGGPQGGELFF
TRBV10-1	CASSPGQMDTDTQYF
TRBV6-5	CAGRGSYEQYF
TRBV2	CASRAGGYQETQYF
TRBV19	CASSIDRGRADQPQHF
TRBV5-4	CASSPSQLSSGANVLTF
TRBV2	CASKRGPGNTIYF
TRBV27	CASRRGRSSGELFF
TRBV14	CASSPGRGEPQHF
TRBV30	CAWRHGTAEGGYTF
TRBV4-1	CASSQAGGGETQYF
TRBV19	CASSPLGSSYEQYF
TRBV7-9	CASSLLAGLTDTQYF
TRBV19	CASSTGQGFDNEQFF
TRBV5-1	CASSPGGAGYEQYF
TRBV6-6	CASSVRTSSEQYF